This TCR beta chain came from a study of blood T cell repertoires in COVID-19. The CDR3 is 13 amino acids. V lost 7 bases, J lost 9 bases, and 6 bases stayed unmatched. In germline, CDR1 is MGHDK, CDR2 SYGVNS. This clone is a singleton in its sample. Produced via immunoSEQ multiplex PCR; TCRdb's table is partial and in-frame only. The profile shows over 150,000 clones, approximately 78% of them singletons. The receptor's source is a woman in her 50s who had recovered from COVID-19. The source material was PBMCs or T cells enriched from blood (not recorded which). The chain is built from TRBV25-1 and TRBJ2-1; TRBD2 aligns across 10 bases. The CDR3: CASTLAGEGEQFF. Written as DNA, the CDR3 is TGTGCCAGCACCCTAGCGGGAGAAGGTGAGCAGTTCTTC.